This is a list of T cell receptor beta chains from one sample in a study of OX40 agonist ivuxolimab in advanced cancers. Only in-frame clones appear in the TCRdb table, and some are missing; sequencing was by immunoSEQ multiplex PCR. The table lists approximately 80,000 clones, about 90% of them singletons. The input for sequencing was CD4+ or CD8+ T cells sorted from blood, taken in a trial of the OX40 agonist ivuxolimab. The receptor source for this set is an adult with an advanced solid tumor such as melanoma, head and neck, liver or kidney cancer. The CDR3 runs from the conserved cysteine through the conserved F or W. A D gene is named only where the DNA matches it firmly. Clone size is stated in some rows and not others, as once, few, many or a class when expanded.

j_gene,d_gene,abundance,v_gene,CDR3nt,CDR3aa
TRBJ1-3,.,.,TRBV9,TGTGCCAGCAGCGCCACAGGATCGTCATCTGGAAACACCATATATTTT,CASSATGSSSGNTIYF
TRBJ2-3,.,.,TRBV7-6,TGTGCCAGCAGCTTAAGGGTCGGGACTAGCACAGATACGCAGTATTTT,CASSLRVGTSTDTQYF
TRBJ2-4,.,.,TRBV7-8,TGTGCCAGCAGCTTAATTCCATCGGGGGTTACCAAAAACATTCAGTACTTC,CASSLIPSGVTKNIQYF
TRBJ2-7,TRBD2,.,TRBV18,TGTGCCAGCTCACCCCTTCCTTTAACTGCGGGGGACTCCTACGAGCAGTACTTC,CASSPLPLTAGDSYEQYF
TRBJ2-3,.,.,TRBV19,TGTGCCAGTAGTATATTGGGGGCTAGCACAGATACGCAGTATTTT,CASSILGASTDTQYF
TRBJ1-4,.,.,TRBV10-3,TGTGCCATCCGAGGGAAGGGGGAAAGTGAAAAACTGTTTTTT,CAIRGKGESEKLFF
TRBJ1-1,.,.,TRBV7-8,TGTGCCAGCAGCTTGCAGGGTATCCCGACTGAAGCTTTCTTT,CASSLQGIPTEAFF
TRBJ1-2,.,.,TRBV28,TGTGCCAGCAGTTCAATCCCGTTGGTAGGCTACACCTTC,CASSSIPLVGYTF
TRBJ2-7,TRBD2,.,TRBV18,TGTGCCACCCTTCCCACTAGCGGGAGCGGCGAGCAGTACTTC,CATLPTSGSGEQYF
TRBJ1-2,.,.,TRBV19,TGTGCCAGTAGTATCAGGCAGGGAGATCGTGGCTACACCTTC,CASSIRQGDRGYTF
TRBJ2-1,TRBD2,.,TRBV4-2,TGTGCCAGCAGCCAAGTATGGGCGGGAGAGATCTACAATGAGCAGTTCTTC,CASSQVWAGEIYNEQFF
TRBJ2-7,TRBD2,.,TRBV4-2,TGTGCCAGCAGCCAAGATAATAGCGGGAGATCTAACTACGAGCAGTACTTC,CASSQDNSGRSNYEQYF
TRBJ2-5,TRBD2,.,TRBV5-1,TGCGCCAGCAGCGGGGGACTAGCGGGAGAGACCCAGTACTTC,CASSGGLAGETQYF
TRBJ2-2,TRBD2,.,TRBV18,TGTGCCAGCTCATCACCGGGACTAGCGACAACCGGGGAGCTGTTTTTT,CASSSPGLATTGELFF
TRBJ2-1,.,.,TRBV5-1,TGCGCCAGCCAATTGGGACTCCAATCTGATGAGCAGTTCTTC,CASQLGLQSDEQFF
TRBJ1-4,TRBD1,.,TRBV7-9,TGTGCCAGCAGCTTTTCCGGGACAGAGACGCTCGTGACTAATGAAAAACTGTTTTTT,CASSFSGTETLVTNEKLFF
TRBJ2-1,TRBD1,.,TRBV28,TGTGCCAGCATCAAATCGGTGGGACAGTACGCCCCCCGCCCCGACAATGAGCAGTTCTTC,CASIKSVGQYAPRPDNEQFF
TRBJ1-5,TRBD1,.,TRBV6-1,TGTGCCAGCATTAGAGGACAGGGTAACCAGCCCCAGCATTTT,CASIRGQGNQPQHF
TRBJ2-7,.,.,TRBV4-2,TGTGCCAGCAGCCAAGGGGGGACGGCGACGGGAGTTCCCTACGAGCAGTACTTC,CASSQGGTATGVPYEQYF
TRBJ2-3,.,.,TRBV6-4,TGTGCCAGCAGTGCCGACTGGGGCACAGATACGCAGTATTTT,CASSADWGTDTQYF
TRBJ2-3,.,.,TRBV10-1,TGCGCCAGCAGTGGAGTACAGATCCCCACCGCAGATACGCAGTATTTT,CASSGVQIPTADTQYF
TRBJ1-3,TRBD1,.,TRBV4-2,TGTGCCAGCAGCCAACAGGGGGCAGCTGGAAACACCATATATTTT,CASSQQGAAGNTIYF
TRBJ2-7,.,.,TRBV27,TGTGCCAGCAGTTTATCTGGAAAGGGTCTCAATACCTACGAGCAGTACTTC,CASSLSGKGLNTYEQYF
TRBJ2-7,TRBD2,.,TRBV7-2,TGTGCCAGCAGCTACCTAGCGGGAGGCTCCTACGAGCAGTACTTC,CASSYLAGGSYEQYF
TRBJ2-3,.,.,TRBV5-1,TGCGCCAGCAGCCCGGCTAGCGCCTCCCGAGATACGCAGTATTTT,CASSPASASRDTQYF
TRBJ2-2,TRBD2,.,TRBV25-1,TGTGCCAGCAGTGAGGTGGCTAGCGGAAACACCGGGGAGCTGTTTTTT,CASSEVASGNTGELFF
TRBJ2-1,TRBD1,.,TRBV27,TGTGCCAGCAGTTTATGGGGGACAGGGTTTGAGCAGTTCTTC,CASSLWGTGFEQFF
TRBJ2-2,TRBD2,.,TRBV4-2,TGTGCCAGCAGCCAGGAGACTAGCGGGCTCACCGGGGAGCTGTTTTTT,CASSQETSGLTGELFF
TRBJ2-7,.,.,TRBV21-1,TGTGCCAGCAGCCGGACCGCGCCCTCCTACGAGCAGTACTTC,CASSRTAPSYEQYF
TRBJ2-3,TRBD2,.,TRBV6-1,TGTGCCAGCAGTGTTTCCAGCGGGAGTCCCACAGATACGCAGTATTTT,CASSVSSGSPTDTQYF
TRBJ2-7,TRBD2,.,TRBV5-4,TGTGCCAGCAGCTTACAGTTGGCGGGAGGAGGCGAGCAGTACTTC,CASSLQLAGGGEQYF
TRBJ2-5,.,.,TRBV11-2,TGTGCCAGCAGCTTAAGTAATCTAGCGGAGACCCAGTACTTC,CASSLSNLAETQYF
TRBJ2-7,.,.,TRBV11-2,TGTGCCAGCAGCACAGGTCTGAGCGGGTCCAACTACGAGCAGTACTTC,CASSTGLSGSNYEQYF
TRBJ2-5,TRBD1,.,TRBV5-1,TGCGCCAGCAGCTCTAGGGCGACAGGGAGTAGAGAGACCCAGTACTTC,CASSSRATGSRETQYF
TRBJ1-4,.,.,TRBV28,TGTGCCAGCAGCACGGCAGGGGCGAACGGTGAAAAACTGTTTTTT,CASSTAGANGEKLFF
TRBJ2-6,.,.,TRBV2,TGTGCCAGCAGTGAATGGCCGCTACTGATCTCTGGGGCCAACGTCCTGACTTTC,CASSEWPLLISGANVLTF
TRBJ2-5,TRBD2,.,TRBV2,TGTGCCAGCAGTGAGTGGGGACTAGCGGGAGCTAGGGAGACCCAGTACTTC,CASSEWGLAGARETQYF
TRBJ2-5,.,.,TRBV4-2,TGTGCCAGCAGCCGAGCCGCTCAAGAGACCCAGTACTTC,CASSRAAQETQYF
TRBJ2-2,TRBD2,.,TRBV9,TGTGCCAGCAGCCCTAGCGGGAGTACCGGGGAGCTGTTTTTT,CASSPSGSTGELFF
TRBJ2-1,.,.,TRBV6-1,TGTGCCAGCAGTGGGGCCCCGGGGCCCAGCTCCTACAATGAGCAGTTCTTC,CASSGAPGPSSYNEQFF
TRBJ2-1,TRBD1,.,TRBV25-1,TGTGCCAGCAGTGACCCCCTGGACAGGGGAGCCTACAATGAGCAGTTCTTC,CASSDPLDRGAYNEQFF
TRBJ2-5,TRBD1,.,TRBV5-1,TGCGCCAGCAGTGTACAGGGGCAAGAGACCCAGTACTTC,CASSVQGQETQYF
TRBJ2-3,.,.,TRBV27,TGTGCCAGCAGTCTACGCCCGACCTTCTCTAGGGCAGATACGCAGTATTTT,CASSLRPTFSRADTQYF
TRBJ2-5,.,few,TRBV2,TGTGCCAGCAGTGACCCCCAAGAGACCCAGTACTTC,CASSDPQETQYF
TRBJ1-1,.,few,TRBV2,TGTGCCAGCAGTGCTTACACTGAAGCTTTCTTT,CASSAYTEAFF
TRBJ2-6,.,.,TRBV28,TGTGCCAGCGAAACTGGGGCCAACGTCCTGACTTTC,CASETGANVLTF
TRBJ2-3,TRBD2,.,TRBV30,TGTGCCTGGGGCGGGGGGCTTCGCACAGATACGCAGTATTTT,CAWGGGLRTDTQYF
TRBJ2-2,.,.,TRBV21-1,TGTGCCAGCAGCAAAGCCCGCGGTGCGAACACCGGGGAGCTGTTTTTT,CASSKARGANTGELFF
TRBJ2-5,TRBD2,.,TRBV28,TGTGCCAGCAGTTCCGGACTAGCGGGGAAAGAGACCCAGTACTTC,CASSSGLAGKETQYF
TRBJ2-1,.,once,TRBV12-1,TGTGCCAGCAGCCCATTAGCGGGAGCTGAGCAGTTCTTC,CASSPLAGAEQFF
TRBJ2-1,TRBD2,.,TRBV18,TGTGCCAGCTCACGCGCGATAGCGGGAGGCGCTGAGCAGTTCTTC,CASSRAIAGGAEQFF
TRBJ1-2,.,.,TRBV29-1,TGCAGCGTTGATACAGGGCGAACTAACTATGGCTACACCTTC,CSVDTGRTNYGYTF
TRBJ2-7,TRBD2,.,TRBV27,TGTGCCAGCAGTCCTACTAGCGGTGCTTCCTACGAGCAGTACTTC,CASSPTSGASYEQYF
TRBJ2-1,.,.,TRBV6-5,TGTGCCAGCAGTTACTCGGGGACTGACTCCTACAATGAGCAGTTCTTC,CASSYSGTDSYNEQFF
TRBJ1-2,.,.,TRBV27,TGTGCCAGCAGCACGGGTCCTTCTAACTATGGCTACACCTTC,CASSTGPSNYGYTF
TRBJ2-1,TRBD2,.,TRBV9,TGTGCCAGCAGCGGGGACTACTACAATGAGCAGTTCTTC,CASSGDYYNEQFF
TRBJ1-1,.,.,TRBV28,TGTGCCAGCAGTTTCCCACTTAAGATCGAAGAAGCTTTCTTT,CASSFPLKIEEAFF
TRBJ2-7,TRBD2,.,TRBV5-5,TGTGCCAGCACCCAGGGACTAGCGGGAGTCTACGAGCAGTACTTC,CASTQGLAGVYEQYF
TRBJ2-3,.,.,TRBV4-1,TGCGCCAGCAGCCAAGTGGGGACCGCAGATACGCAGTATTTT,CASSQVGTADTQYF
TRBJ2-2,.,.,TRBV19,TGTGTCAGTACGGAGAACACCGGGGAGCTGTTTTTT,CVSTENTGELFF